Presented here are 4 T cell receptor beta chains from one specimen sequenced in a study of shared clonotypes between healthy human individuals. Data came from immunoSEQ multiplex PCR; TCRdb stores just in-frame clones and leaves some out. The data show a few million clones, around nine tenths seen once. The material sequenced was naive CD4+ T cells sorted from blood. Subset described: CD45RA+ positively selected. The receptors were sampled from a man aged 18 to 35 in good health.

The chain links TRBV7-2 to TRBJ2-7, with D perhaps matching TRBD1 or TRBD2 (5 bases each). Trimming took off 5 bases at V and 6 bases at J, with 14 bases between the two ends. Per the germline V gene, CDR1 is SGHTA and CDR2 is FQGNSA. The CDR3 runs to 13 residues. The CDR3 is CASSNGAAREQYF. The DNA of the CDR3 is TGTGCCAGCAGCAACGGGGCAGCCCGCGAGCAGTACTTC.

J is TRBJ1-5 and V is TRBV2; D call uncertain. Deletions cut 1 base from V and 9 bases from J, with 10 bases between. CDR1 SNHLY and CDR2 FYNNEI come from the germline V gene. The CDR3 extends over 13 amino acids. CDR3 in amino acids: CASSEEAMGPQHF. Here the CDR3 DNA reads TGTGCCAGCAGTGAAGAAGCGATGGGGCCCCAGCATTTT.

This chain connects TRBV2 to TRBJ2-3; weak D call: TRBD1 (7 bases). There are 15 residues in the CDR3. Germline V gene sequence: CDR1 SNHLY, CDR2 FYNNEI. The germline V and J ends were trimmed by 3 bases and 9 bases, with 19 bases remaining between them. The DNA for the CDR3 is TGTGCCAGCAGTGAGCAGGGGGGATTTTTGAAAACGCAGTATTTT. Translated, it gives CASSEQGGFLKTQYF.

The rearrangement uses TRBV20-1 and TRBJ2-5, with D unclear. Germline CDR1 is DFQATT and CDR2 is SNEGSKA (reference sequence). The germline V and J ends were trimmed by 6 bases and 5 bases, with 7 bases remaining between them. The CDR3 is 10 amino acids. The CDR3 reads CSAIMETQYF. The CDR3 bases are TGCAGTGCCATCATGGAGACCCAGTACTTC.